The clone carrying this T cell receptor beta chain was counted many times. As yet, its antigen is unknown. The CDR3 totals 12 residues. Looked up from germline, CDR1 is DFQATT and CDR2 is SNEGSKA (reference sequence). V lost 5 bases and J 10 bases, leaving 15 bases between the germline ends. Stated time point: longitudinal time-point 2. This entry is derived from a study of neurological immune-mediated disorders. TCRdb re-analysed the 5' RACE reads in MiXCR, keeping a single row per CDR3 protein. The data show about 90,000 distinct CDR3 sequences, 13% seen once. Notes on the study in general: In HTLV-1-associated myelopathy, TCR clonal expansion was greatest, and in multiple sclerosis it was least, below healthy controls.

The sequence was obtained from a female donor with HTLV-1-associated myelopathy (HAM/TSP). Specimen: PBMCs. The chain links TRBV20-1 to TRBJ2-1; D tentatively fits TRBD1 or TRBD2 (5 bases each). CDR3 DNA: TGCAGTGCTGGGAGCAGGGTGTGGGAGCAGTTCTTC. The encoded protein is CSAGSRVWEQFF.